The following is a TCR beta chain sequence with its context. No antigen is known for it. The sample belongs to a study of T-cell memory formation after mild COVID-19. Study in general: TCR clustering was largely donor specific.

Germline CDR1 DFQATT, CDR2 SNEGSKA (reference sequence). The CDR3 loop spans 12 amino acids. V was trimmed by 3 bases and J by 3 bases, leaving 8 bases between them. TCRdb reprocessed the 5' RACE reads with MiXCR, giving one entry per CDR3 protein. Of over 25,000 distinct CDR3 sequences listed, under 25% were seen once; the top ten hold 1.5% to 1.7%. Study-level points and caveats: Clones that contracted from day 15 to 85 had balanced CD4/CD8; later expanders were CD4+ biased. Shrinking CD4+ clones resided mostly in CM and EM, and CD8+ ones in EMRA. Pre-infection memory contained some responding clones, which suggested that cross-reactive memory had joined.

This rearrangement joins TRBV20-1 to TRBJ1-2; D may be TRBD1 (5 bases). Sequenced input: PBMCs or a T cell subset sorted from them (not recorded which). The TCR comes from an adult who had mild COVID-19 (a few samples of this study predate the infection). Cell type and time point are not known. CDR3: CSASVRDYGYTF. Written as DNA, the CDR3 is TGCAGTGCTAGTGTCAGGGACTATGGCTACACCTTC.